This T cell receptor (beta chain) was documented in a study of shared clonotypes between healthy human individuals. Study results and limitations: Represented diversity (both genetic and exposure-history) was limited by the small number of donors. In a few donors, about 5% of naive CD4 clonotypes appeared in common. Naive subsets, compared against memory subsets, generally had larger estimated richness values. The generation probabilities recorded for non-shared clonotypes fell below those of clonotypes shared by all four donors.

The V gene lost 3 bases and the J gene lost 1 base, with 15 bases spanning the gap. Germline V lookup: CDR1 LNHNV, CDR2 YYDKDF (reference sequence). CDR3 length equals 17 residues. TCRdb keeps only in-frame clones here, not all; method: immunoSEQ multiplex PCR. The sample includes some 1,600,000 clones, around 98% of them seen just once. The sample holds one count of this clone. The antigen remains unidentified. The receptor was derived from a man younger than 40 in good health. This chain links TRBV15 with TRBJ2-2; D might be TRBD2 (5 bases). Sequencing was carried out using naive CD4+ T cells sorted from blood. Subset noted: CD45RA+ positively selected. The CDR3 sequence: CATSSSFGRGNTGELFF. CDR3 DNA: TGTGCCACCAGCAGCTCCTTTGGGAGAGGGAACACCGGGGAGCTGTTTTTT.